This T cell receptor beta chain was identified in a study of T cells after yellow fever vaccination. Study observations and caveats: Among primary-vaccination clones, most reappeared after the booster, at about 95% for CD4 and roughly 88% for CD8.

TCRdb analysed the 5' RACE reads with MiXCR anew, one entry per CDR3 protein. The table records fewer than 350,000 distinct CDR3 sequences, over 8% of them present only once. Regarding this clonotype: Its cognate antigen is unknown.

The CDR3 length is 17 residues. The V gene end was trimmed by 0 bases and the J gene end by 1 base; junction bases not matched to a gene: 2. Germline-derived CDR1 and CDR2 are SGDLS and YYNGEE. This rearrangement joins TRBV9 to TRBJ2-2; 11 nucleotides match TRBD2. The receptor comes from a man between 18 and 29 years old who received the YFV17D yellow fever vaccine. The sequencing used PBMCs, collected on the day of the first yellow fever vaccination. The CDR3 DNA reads TGTGCCAGCAGCGTAGCGACTAGCGGGATGAACACCGGGGAGCTGTTTTTT. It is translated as CASSVATSGMNTGELFF.